This TCR beta chain was recovered during a study of control samples from healthy donors and cancer patients (dated by TCRdb to 2020 to 2021). Library preparation used the immunoSEQ multiplex PCR assay. Entries here come from immuneACCESS through TCRdb and include only in-frame sequences with V and J called. Some clones fail to appear in such tables; in the studies checked, an unresolved V gene covers under half of the shortfall, and the cause of the remainder is unknown. The sample has 210,000 or so clones on record, about 90% of them singletons. The ten largest make up 1.5% to 2% of the sample. On this clone: This clone's antigen is unknown. No base qualities exist here, and no much larger clone lies one base off it.

This TCR was recovered from a young man in good health. Sequencing used blood.

The CDR3 protein: CASSNRGYNEQFF. The DNA reads as follows: TGTGCCAGCAGCAACCGGGGATACAATGAGCAGTTCTTC. In this chain, TRBV6-6 is recombined with TRBJ2-1, with TRBD2 tentatively as D gene (5 bases match). The cysteine opens and the phenylalanine closes a CDR3 of 13 amino acids. Of all the DNA, just the CDR3 is kept, 39 bases in frame from base 1. Deletion took 6 bases off V and 4 bases off J, with a span of 10 bases between the germline ends. The germline V gene (reference sequence) supplies CDR1 MNHNY and CDR2 SVGAGI.